This T cell receptor beta chain was observed in a study of T cells in Graves' hyperthyroidism and ophthalmopathy. The study's findings and limits: Onset of ophthalmopathy came a median approximately 6.8 months after the model predicted it.

Turning to this clonotype: The antigen remains unidentified.

Amplified TCR beta CDR3 regions derived from RNA transcripts. The HTBI primer set drove a first-round RT-PCR of the TCR CDR3. TCRdb re-called the multiplex PCR reads through MiXCR, storing one row per CDR3 protein. In the table there are 300,000 to 450,000 distinct CDR3 sequences, 20% to 25% of which are singletons. Patients aged 18 to 65 with hyperthyroidism were newly diagnosed, with duration under 2 months. Clinical symptoms, serum thyroxine and TRAb, thyroid ultrasound and orbital computed tomography together formed the diagnostic basis. The CDR3 is made up of 12 amino acids. Per the germline V gene, CDR1 is SGHVS and CDR2 is FQNEAQ. Between the trimmed V and J ends, which lost 2 bases and 4 bases, there was a span of 3 bases.

Sequencing was done on a sample of blood. The chain couples TRBV7-8 to TRBJ1-3; the D is unclear. This TCR derives from a man over 45 with Graves' hyperthyroidism. CDR3 coding DNA: TGTGCCAGCAGCTTAACCGGAAACACCATATATTTT. It specifies CASSLTGNTIYF.